This T cell receptor (beta chain) is drawn from a study of blood T cell repertoires in COVID-19. This clone was seen more than once but under ten times. TCRdb's copy holds only in-frame clones and misses some; the assay was immunoSEQ multiplex PCR. The table shows 150,000 to 200,000 clones, with around nine tenths occurring only once. Deletions cut 0 bases from V and 0 bases from J, with 7 bases between. Germline loops: CDR1 SGHNT, CDR2 YYREEE (reference sequence). The CDR3 has 15 amino acids. The chain uses TRBV5-4 and TRBJ2-1; no firm D call. The sequencing input was peripheral blood. The receptor was isolated from a man aged 35-49 years with acute or convalescent COVID-19. CDR3 nucleotide sequence: TGTGCCAGCAGCTTGGTCGTGAGCTCCTACAATGAGCAGTTCTTC. Its protein product is CASSLVVSSYNEQFF. The entire variable domain, with the rest obtained from reference TRBV5-4 and TRBJ2-1, is as follows: ETGVTQSPTHLIKTRGQQVTLRCSSQSGHNTVSWYQQALGQGPQFIFQYYREEENGRGNFPPRFSGLQFPNYSSELNVNALELDDSALYLCASSLVVSSYNEQFFGPGTRLTVL.